A selection of T cell receptor beta chains follows, all from one sample in a study of OX40 agonist ivuxolimab in advanced cancers. Clones were read by immunoSEQ multiplex PCR, and TCRdb kept only the in-frame ones, dropping some. The sample lists some 35,000 clones; about three quarters were seen once. Sample: CD4+ or CD8+ T cells sorted from blood, taken in a trial of the OX40 agonist ivuxolimab. These receptors were collected from an adult with an advanced solid tumor such as melanoma, head and neck, liver or kidney cancer. Both conserved end residues are part of each CDR3. D genes are given only for firm matches. Some rows mark clone size as missing; the rest say once, few, many or name a class of expanded clone.

>TRBJ2-7|.|few|TRBV28
TGTGCCACCAGGGGAGGGGCCTACGAGCAGTACTTC
CATRGGAYEQYF
>TRBJ2-2|TRBD1|.|TRBV5-4
TGTGCCAGCAGCTTTACAGGGGAAACCGGGGAGCTGTTTTTT
CASSFTGETGELFF
>TRBJ2-5|.|.|TRBV5-6
TGTGCCAGCAGCTTGACACGAGAACAAGAGACCCAGTACTTC
CASSLTREQETQYF
>TRBJ2-3|.|.|TRBV30
TGTGCCTGGACCGTACGGGGTAGCACAGATACGCAGTATTTT
CAWTVRGSTDTQYF
>TRBJ2-7|.|.|TRBV6-6
TGTGCCAGCAGTTATTTAGCCGAGCAGTACTTC
CASSYLAEQYF
>TRBJ1-5|.|.|TRBV7-3
TGTGCCAGCAGCTTACACATGAATCAGCCCCAGCATTTT
CASSLHMNQPQHF
>TRBJ1-6|.|.|TRBV28
TGTGCCAGCAGCAGGTGGGGACACAATAATTCACCCCTCCACTTT
CASSRWGHNNSPLHF
>TRBJ1-2|.|.|TRBV15
TGTGCCACCAGCAGAGATCGGGTCAGCTTCTATGGCTACACCTTC
CATSRDRVSFYGYTF
>TRBJ1-2|TRBD1|.|TRBV30
TGTGCCTGGAGTGCGACAGGGGGCTATGGCTACACCTTC
CAWSATGGYGYTF
>TRBJ1-4|TRBD1|once|TRBV6-1
TGTGCCAGCAGTCCGACAGGGTGGATTAATGAAAAACTGTTTTTT
CASSPTGWINEKLFF
>TRBJ1-1|.|.|TRBV6-6
TGTGCCAGGGCCACCAATTGGGCCGGGAGGACTGAAGCTTTCTTT
CARATNWAGRTEAFF
>TRBJ1-4|.|.|TRBV25-1
TGTGCCAGCAGGGGAGGGTTAAAACTGTTTTTT
CASRGGLKLFF
>TRBJ2-1|TRBD1|.|TRBV6-1
TGTGCCAGCAGTGGGACAGGGTCAACGGGAGACAGGGGCAATGAGCAGTTCTTC
CASSGTGSTGDRGNEQFF
>TRBJ2-2|TRBD1|.|TRBV5-1
TGCGCCAGCAGCAGACAGGGGACCGGGGAGCTGTTTTTT
CASSRQGTGELFF